A single TCR beta chain is shown here with its context. No antigen is known for it. The second PCR ran about 7 to 12 cycles with a sample-barcoded 5' primer and J-beta primers. One entry per CDR3 protein, called by TCRdb with MiXCR from the 5' RACE reads. The sample consists of fewer than 2 million distinct CDR3 sequences, approximately 39% of them appearing once. This specimen belongs to a study of blood T cells in healthy people across ages. General study points: Fewer expanded clones and more diversity marked long-lived versus aged donors.

The CDR3 spans 13 residues. The junction had 2 bases not matched to a gene; V was cut back by 1 base and J by 2 bases. Germline loops: CDR1 GTSNPN, CDR2 SVGIG (reference sequence). This sequence originates from a human donor in good health. The rearrangement joins TRBV30 to TRBJ2-7, with 7 bases aligning to TRBD1. The specimen sequenced was blood. The CDR3 loop reads CAWSGQGAYEQYF. Here the CDR3 DNA reads TGTGCCTGGAGTGGACAGGGAGCCTACGAGCAGTACTTC.